This is a list of T cell receptor beta chains from one sample in a study of blood T cell repertoires in COVID-19. Data came from immunoSEQ multiplex PCR; TCRdb stores just in-frame clones and leaves some out. The sample shows tens of thousands of clones, 84% of them seen only once. Sequencing was done on a sample of peripheral blood. The receptors come from a man between 60 and 75 years old with acute or convalescent COVID-19. Each CDR3 is given with its conserved first and last residue. The D gene is left open where the match is weak. Some rows mark clone size as missing; the rest say once, few, many or name a class of expanded clone.

>TRBV5-1|-|TRBD1|TRBJ1-4
TGCGCCAGCAGCTACGACAGGGGCACTAATGAAAAACTGTTTTTT
CASSYDRGTNEKLFF
>TRBV11-2|-|-|TRBJ2-2
TGTGCCAGCAGCTTACGATGGGCACCAGTCGCGAACACCGGGGAGCTGTTTTTT
CASSLRWAPVANTGELFF
>TRBV2|-|-|TRBJ2-2
TGTGCCAGTTTGGGTGAGGGAATTGGGGAGCTGTTTTTT
CASLGEGIGELFF
>TRBV20-1|-|-|TRBJ2-2
TGCAGTGCCAGTAAGGGGTTCAACACCGGGGAGCTGTTTTTT
CSASKGFNTGELFF
>TRBV18|-|TRBD2|TRBJ2-3
TGTGCCAGCTCCCGCTCTACCACTAGCGGTCGCACAGATACGCAGTATTTT
CASSRSTTSGRTDTQYF
>TRBV2|-|TRBD1|TRBJ1-2
TGTGCCAGCAATCGTCAGGGGGCGGGTGGCTACACCTTC
CASNRQGAGGYTF
>TRBV5-6|once|TRBD1|TRBJ1-2
TGTGCCAGCAGCTACGGGACAGGGTCGACCTTC
CASSYGTGSTF
>TRBV4-2|-|-|TRBJ1-1
TGTGCCAGCAGCCAAGAGGGCCGAGCTGAAGCTTTCTTT
CASSQEGRAEAFF
>TRBV30|-|-|TRBJ1-1
TGTGCCTGGAGTGAGTGGGGGGGGTCTGAAGCTTTCTTT
CAWSEWGGSEAFF
>TRBV29-1|-|TRBD1|TRBJ1-4
TGCAGCGCCAAGACAGGGTCTGCAACTAATGAAAAACTGTTTTTT
CSAKTGSATNEKLFF
>TRBV27|-|TRBD1|TRBJ2-7
TGTGCCAGCAGATCGATCGGGACAGGGATTGGTTACGAGCAGTACTTC
CASRSIGTGIGYEQYF
>TRBV15|-|-|TRBJ1-1
TGTGCCACCAGGACCAGGTCTGGGAACACTGAAGCTTTCTTT
CATRTRSGNTEAFF
>TRBV6-2/TRBV6-3|once|TRBD1|TRBJ1-2
TGTGCCAGCAGTGGCGGGACAGCTTATGGCTACACCTTC
CASSGGTAYGYTF
>TRBV12-5|-|-|TRBJ2-1
TGTGCTAGTGCCAGGTACAATGAGCAGTTCTTC
CASARYNEQFF
>TRBV28|-|-|TRBJ2-2
TGTGCCAGCAGTTTACCCGGGTTGTTACGGACCGGGGAGCTGTTTTTT
CASSLPGLLRTGELFF
>TRBV24-1|-|TRBD1|TRBJ2-1
TGTGCCACCAACGAGGGGGCTAGGCATGAGCAGTTCTTC
CATNEGARHEQFF
>TRBV28|-|TRBD1|TRBJ1-6
TGTGCCAGCAGTCCCACCGGGACAGGGCAAGGGGCACCCCTCCACTTT
CASSPTGTGQGAPLHF
>TRBV14|-|-|TRBJ1-6
TGTGCCAGCAGCCAGACGACAGGTATCAGCTCACCCCTCCACTTT
CASSQTTGISSPLHF
>TRBV7-2|-|-|TRBJ2-1
TGTGCCAGCAGCTTCCAGGCGGGGAATCAGGACAATGAGCAGTTCTTC
CASSFQAGNQDNEQFF
>TRBV7-9|-|TRBD2|TRBJ2-3
TGTGCCAGCAGCTCCGCTAGCGGGGGCACAGATACGCAGTATTTT
CASSSASGGTDTQYF
>TRBV2|-|-|TRBJ1-5
TGTGCCAGCAGGACAGGCCCAGGGCAGCCCCAGCATTTT
CASRTGPGQPQHF
>TRBV5-8|-|TRBD1|TRBJ2-5
TGTGCCAGCAGCGGGGCAGGGGGCTTCCAAGAGACCCAGTACTTC
CASSGAGGFQETQYF
>TRBV3-1/TRBV3-2|-|-|TRBJ2-4
TGTGCCAGCAGCCACATAGACAAAAACATTCAGTACTTC
CASSHIDKNIQYF
>TRBV7-6|few|-|TRBJ2-5
TGTGCCAGCAGCTTAGGAGGGGCGGGGTATAAAGAGACCCAGTACTTC
CASSLGGAGYKETQYF
>TRBV28|-|TRBD1|TRBJ1-5
TGTGCCAGCAGTCTGACAGGGGGCACGTTCAATCAGCCCCAGCATTTT
CASSLTGGTFNQPQHF
>TRBV6-5|-|TRBD1|TRBJ2-5
TGTGCCAGCATCCCAGACAGGGTGAAGACCCAGTACTTC
CASIPDRVKTQYF
>TRBV3-1/TRBV3-2|-|TRBD1|TRBJ1-5
TGTGCCAGCAGCAACCGGGACAGAGACAATCAGCCCCAGCATTTT
CASSNRDRDNQPQHF
>TRBV4-2|-|TRBD1|TRBJ2-7
TGTGCCAGCAGCTACGGACAGGGTCAAGCCTACGAGCAGTACTTC
CASSYGQGQAYEQYF
>TRBV7-2|once|TRBD1|TRBJ1-2
TGTGCCAGCAGAAGGGGGCGGAGCGGCTACACCTTC
CASRRGRSGYTF
>TRBV6-5|-|-|TRBJ1-1
TGTGCCAGCACCCCCGAAGTTGGGACACCGGGTTTCTTT
CASTPEVGTPGFF
>TRBV4-1|-|-|TRBJ2-7
TGCGCCAGCAGCCAAGGACAGACCTACGAGCAGTACTTC
CASSQGQTYEQYF
>TRBV5-1|-|TRBD2|TRBJ2-5
TGCGCCAGCAGCCCCCGGCCAATCGGGACTAGCGCGATTCAAGAGACCCAGTACTTC
CASSPRPIGTSAIQETQYF
>TRBV5-5|-|TRBD1|TRBJ1-5
TGTGCCAGCAGCCTGGGTCCAGGGGGCTATCAGCCCCAGCATTTT
CASSLGPGGYQPQHF
>TRBV3-1/TRBV3-2|-|TRBD1|TRBJ2-7
TGTGCCAGCAGCCAAGTGGACAGGGGAAGCGAGCAGTACTTC
CASSQVDRGSEQYF
>TRBV10-3|-|TRBD2|TRBJ2-5
TGTGCCATCAGTGACTTGGGGAGGGGAGAGACCCAGTACTTC
CAISDLGRGETQYF
>TRBV11-2|-|TRBD1|TRBJ1-6
TGTGCCAGCAGCCAGGGGGGTACACCCCTCCACTTT
CASSQGGTPLHF
>TRBV5-1|-|-|TRBJ1-3
TGCGCCAGCAGCGGCAGGGCCCTTCCAAACTCTGGAAACACCATATATTTT
CASSGRALPNSGNTIYF
>TRBV28|-|TRBD1|TRBJ1-2
TGTGCCAGCAACCCCTCAGGGGGCCCTATCGGCTACACCTTC
CASNPSGGPIGYTF
>TRBV5-1|-|TRBD1|TRBJ1-1
TGCGCCAGCAGCTTGGTTCAGGGGGGAATTGAAGCTTTCTTT
CASSLVQGGIEAFF
>TRBV11-2|-|-|TRBJ2-7
TGTGCCAGCAGCTTGGCAGGGGATTACGAGCAGTACTTC
CASSLAGDYEQYF
>TRBV2|-|-|TRBJ2-5
TGTGCCAGCAGCGACAGCATGGGGCGAGAGACCCAGTACTTC
CASSDSMGRETQYF
>TRBV2|-|-|TRBJ2-3
TGTGCCAGTCAGAAGGGGGATAGGAGCACAGATACGCAGTATTTT
CASQKGDRSTDTQYF